This T cell receptor (beta chain) appears in the sequencing data of a study of technical replicates of blood from a few donors. The CDR3 extends over 15 amino acids. CDR1 LNHDA and CDR2 SQIVND come from the germline V gene (reference sequence). The J segment lost 4 bases and the V segment lost 1 base, leaving 1 base of the junction unmatched. Sequencing was performed with immunoSEQ multiplex PCR; in TCRdb, only in-frame clones are kept and a portion is missing. The sample gives 70,000 or so clones, over 80% of which show up once; 3.5% to 5% is in the top ten. This clonotype originated in a human donor in good health. Some clones in this sample may be carry-over from other donors' samples. The material sequenced was PBMCs. The chain has TRBV19 and TRBJ2-1; 10 nucleotides line up with TRBD2. The CDR3 DNA follows: TGTGCCAGTAGTATAGGACTAGCGGGTTACAATGAGCAGTTCTTC. Translated, it gives CASSIGLAGYNEQFF.